The entry below gives a single T cell receptor beta chain sequence along with its context. This clone was detected only a few times. Its target antigen remains unknown. No much larger clonotype is one base removed from it; base qualities were not supplied. In Seattle, one collaborating source enrolled patients while the infection was active and tracked those patients longitudinally over the course of disease. Whole blood was collected in K2EDTA tubes by collaborating institutions according to the institutions' own protocols. For TCRbeta analysis, collaborators shipped samples as frozen whole blood, isolated PBMCs, or DNA extracted from either of those sample types. The sample belongs to a study of blood T cell repertoires in COVID-19 (TCRdb year 2020). Study-level background: Samples covering the acute and convalescent phases of COVID-19 were provided by collaborators in the United States, Italy and Spain. A freely available public database, intended as a resource for researchers studying the immune response to SARS-CoV-2, is where the repertoires were released. The samples were drawn from two sources: the first 160 participants of the ongoing ImmuneRACE study, and 1,200 or so subjects contributed by 6 global collaborators. A de-identified subject ID, COVID-19 status, age in years and sex were almost always included in the sample metadata. Where available, HLA class I and class II types were taken from metadata supplied by the sample provider and were not determined by assay-based typing. The material from the prospective study consisted of cDNA or gDNA derived from T cells, B-cell-depleted T cells, or PBMCs. Subjects who had been exposed to COVID-19, were actively infected with it, or had recovered from it provided the deeply sampled blood TCRbeta repertoires that made up the dataset.

Sequences SNHLY (CDR1) and FYNNEI (CDR2) are obtained from the germline V gene. The CDR3 contains 16 residues, cysteine and phenylalanine counted. The sequence is cut down to CDR3 DNA, 48 bases in frame from base 1. After removal of 7 bases from V and 3 bases from J, the junction retains 7 bases not matched to a gene. The immunoSEQ Assay, a bias-controlled multiplex PCR, was used to amplify TCRbeta CDR3 regions from genomic DNA. The study's processing was this. The number of nucleated cells in each sample was estimated from the amplification of reference gene primers within the assay. To quantify the absolute abundance of each unique TCRbeta CDR3 rearrangement, sequence reads were collapsed and filtered. For each sample, productive Simpson clonality was calculated by taking the square root of Simpson's diversity index across productive rearrangements. TCRdb mirrors the immuneACCESS table, restricted to in-frame sequences. Some clones are absent from its copies; in checked studies, under half trace to an unresolved V gene, and the reason for the others is unknown. That table furnishes V, J and clone size, whereas the DNA furnished D and trimming. For this sample the table gives roughly 68,000 clones, of which just over 85% were detected only once. Of the sample, roughly 40% falls within the top ten clones.

Study-wide conclusions, independent of this receptor: The quantity of clinical and demographic metadata differed by source and by participant and was supplied without curation.

The sequence came from a woman in her fifties or sixties with COVID-19, enrolled during active disease. The sequence links TRBV2 to TRBJ2-3, with 13 bases aligning to TRBD2. Sequenced: peripheral blood. CDR3 loop: CASTKGLAGWTDTQYF. The nucleotide sequence reads as follows: TGTGCCAGCACTAAGGGACTAGCGGGGTGGACAGATACGCAGTATTTT.